Listed below are T cell receptor beta chains from one sample, sequenced in a study of blood T cell repertoires in COVID-19. The protocol was immunoSEQ multiplex PCR, while the TCRdb copy is restricted to in-frame clones and leaves out a portion. The sample has more than 10,000 clones; 70% to 75% are singletons. Specimen: peripheral blood. The receptors derive from a human donor in a cohort sampled during active COVID-19. Each CDR3 is given with its conserved first and last residue. A D gene is named only where the DNA matches it firmly. A clone size is listed for some rows: how often the clone was seen (once, few, many), or a class if it is expanded.

V gene	CDR3 length	clone size	D gene	J gene	CDR3 DNA	CDR3 protein
TRBV6-1	17	.	TRBD1	TRBJ1-2	TGTGCCAGCAGTGAATTTCACATCGGACAGGGCATAAATGGCTACACCTTC	CASSEFHIGQGINGYTF
TRBV29-1	12	.	.	TRBJ2-5	TGCAGCGGACTACAGATTCAAGAGACCCAGTACTTC	CSGLQIQETQYF
TRBV5-1	13	.	TRBD2	TRBJ2-7	TGCGCCAGCAGCTCATTCGGGGGGTACGAGCAGTACTTC	CASSSFGGYEQYF
TRBV7-2	15	.	TRBD2	TRBJ2-5	TGTGCCAGCAGCTTAGTACTAGCGGGGGACCGGACCCAGTACTTC	CASSLVLAGDRTQYF
TRBV7-9	13	.	.	TRBJ1-1	TGTGCCAGCAGCTTATACCGAGGCACTGAAGCTTTCTTT	CASSLYRGTEAFF
TRBV7-9	16	.	TRBD1	TRBJ2-4	TGTGCCAGCAGCTTAGGGGACAGCCTAGCCAAAAACATTCAGTACTTC	CASSLGDSLAKNIQYF
TRBV7-3	16	.	TRBD2	TRBJ2-7	TGTGCCAGCAGCCCCTCTGGCGGGAGTTCGGTATACGAGCAGTACTTC	CASSPSGGSSVYEQYF
TRBV7-2	15	.	.	TRBJ1-1	TGTGCCAGCAGCTTACGGCCCGGGGTGAACACTGAAGCTTTCTTT	CASSLRPGVNTEAFF
TRBV2	14	few	.	TRBJ2-7	TGTGCCAGCAGTGATAGGACAAGTACGAGGAAGCAGTACTTC	CASSDRTSTRKQYF
TRBV4-3	14	.	.	TRBJ1-1	TGCGCCAGCAGCCAAACGAGCGGAGGGTCTTTCCCTTTCTTT	CASSQTSGGSFPFF
TRBV7-8	15	.	TRBD1	TRBJ2-3	TGTGCCAGCAGCCGGGACAGGGGGCGGTCAGATACGCAGTATTTT	CASSRDRGRSDTQYF
TRBV7-2	15	few	.	TRBJ1-6	TGTGCCAGCAGCTTAGTACAGGTCTATAATTCACCCCTCCACTTT	CASSLVQVYNSPLHF
TRBV4-1	15	.	TRBD1	TRBJ2-7	TGCGCCAGCAGCCAAGACCGGACAGGGGCGGGCGAGCAGTACTTC	CASSQDRTGAGEQYF
TRBV6-2/TRBV6-3	14	.	.	TRBJ2-7	TGTGCCAGCAGTTACTTACCGGAGACCTACGAGCAGTACTTC	CASSYLPETYEQYF
TRBV6-2/TRBV6-3	12	.	TRBD2	TRBJ2-1	TGTGCCAGCAGTGATCCACTAGCGGATCAGTTCTTC	CASSDPLADQFF
TRBV7-9	17	few	TRBD2	TRBJ2-3	TGTGCCAGCAGCCCTCCGGGGGGAGCCACTAGCACAGATACGCAGTATTTT	CASSPPGGATSTDTQYF
TRBV21-1	17	.	.	TRBJ2-4	TGTGCCAGCAGCAAAGCGTCAGGGAGGCTAGCCAAAAACATTCAGTACTTC	CASSKASGRLAKNIQYF
TRBV6-5	13	.	.	TRBJ1-4	TGTGCCAGCAGTTACGAGGGAGGCGAAAAACTGTTTTTT	CASSYEGGEKLFF
TRBV7-2	13	.	.	TRBJ2-2	TGTGCCAGCAGCCATGCGAACACCGGGGAGTTGTTTTTT	CASSHANTGELFF
TRBV2	12	.	.	TRBJ1-4	TGTGCCAGCAACCCGGGTCGGGAAAAACTGTTTTTT	CASNPGREKLFF
TRBV2	15	.	TRBD1	TRBJ2-1	TGTGCCAGCACAAGACAGGGGGCTAGCGGCGATGAGCAGTTCTTC	CASTRQGASGDEQFF
TRBV20-1	16	once	.	TRBJ2-5	TGCAGTGCTAGTCCGAATCATGGCAGATTCCAAGAGACCCAGTACTTC	CSASPNHGRFQETQYF
TRBV9	15	.	TRBD2	TRBJ2-7	TGTGCCAGCAGCGTAATGACGGGAGGGATCCACGAGCAGTACTTC	CASSVMTGGIHEQYF
TRBV5-4	15	.	.	TRBJ1-2	TGTGCCAGCAGCTCCCGGACAGCTGACCTCTATGGCTACACCTTC	CASSSRTADLYGYTF
TRBV29-1	14	.	.	TRBJ2-7	TGCAGCGTTGGCGTGATAAGTGTCTGGTACGAGCAGTACTTC	CSVGVISVWYEQYF
TRBV19	15	.	TRBD1	TRBJ1-5	TGTGCCAGTAAGTTGTCCGGGACAGGGACTCAGCCCCAGCATTTT	CASKLSGTGTQPQHF
TRBV18	14	.	.	TRBJ1-5	TGTGCCAGCTCACCACATTATAGCAATCAGCCCCAGCATTTT	CASSPHYSNQPQHF
TRBV15	15	few	.	TRBJ1-5	TGTGCCACCAGCAGAGGATACGGGGGGAATCAGCCCCAGCATTTT	CATSRGYGGNQPQHF
TRBV28	14	once	TRBD1	TRBJ2-7	TGTGCCAGCATTAACGCAGGGGGCTCCTACGAGCAGTACTTC	CASINAGGSYEQYF
TRBV23-1	15	.	.	TRBJ2-1	TGCGCCAGCACCAGGGGGGAGAATCTTTACAATGAGCAGTTCTTC	CASTRGENLYNEQFF
TRBV6-4	16	.	.	TRBJ2-1	TGTGCCAGCAGCCCAAGGTCCAGGGTGGCAGTTTATGAGCAGTTCTTC	CASSPRSRVAVYEQFF
TRBV5-4	15	.	TRBD2	TRBJ2-2	TGTGCCAGCAGCTTAACTAGCGGGGGAAGAGGGGAGCTGTTTTTT	CASSLTSGGRGELFF